This entry concerns a single T cell receptor (beta chain). This record belongs to a study of blood T cell repertoires in COVID-19. Profiled with immunoSEQ multiplex PCR; TCRdb holds only in-frame clones, not every one. This sample has 67,000 or so clones, with roughly 77% found just once. The V and J ends lost 3 bases and 0 bases, in that order; junction bases with no gene match: 7. The CDR3 has 17 residues. Per germline, CDR1 KGHSH and CDR2 LQKENI. The chain couples TRBV18 to TRBJ2-1; 8 nucleotides agree with TRBD2. The origin of this receptor is a woman between 70 and 85 years old with acute or convalescent COVID-19. Sample: peripheral blood. CDR3 nucleotide sequence: TGTGCCAGCTCACCTAGGACTAGCCTAGTCTCCTACAATGAGCAGTTCTTC. Amino acid sequence: CASSPRTSLVSYNEQFF.